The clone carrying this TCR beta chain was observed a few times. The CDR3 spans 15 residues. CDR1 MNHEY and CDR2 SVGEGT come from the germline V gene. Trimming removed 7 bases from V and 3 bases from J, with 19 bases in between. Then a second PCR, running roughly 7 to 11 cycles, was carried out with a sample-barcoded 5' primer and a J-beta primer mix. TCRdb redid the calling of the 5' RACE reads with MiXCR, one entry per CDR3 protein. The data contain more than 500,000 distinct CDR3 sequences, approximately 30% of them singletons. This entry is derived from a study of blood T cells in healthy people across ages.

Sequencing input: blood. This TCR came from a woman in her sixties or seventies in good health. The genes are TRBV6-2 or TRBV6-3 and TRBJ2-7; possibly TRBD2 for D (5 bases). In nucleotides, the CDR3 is TGTGCCAGCATGCGACCAGGCATCGGGGACTACGAGCAGTACTTC. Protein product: CASMRPGIGDYEQYF.